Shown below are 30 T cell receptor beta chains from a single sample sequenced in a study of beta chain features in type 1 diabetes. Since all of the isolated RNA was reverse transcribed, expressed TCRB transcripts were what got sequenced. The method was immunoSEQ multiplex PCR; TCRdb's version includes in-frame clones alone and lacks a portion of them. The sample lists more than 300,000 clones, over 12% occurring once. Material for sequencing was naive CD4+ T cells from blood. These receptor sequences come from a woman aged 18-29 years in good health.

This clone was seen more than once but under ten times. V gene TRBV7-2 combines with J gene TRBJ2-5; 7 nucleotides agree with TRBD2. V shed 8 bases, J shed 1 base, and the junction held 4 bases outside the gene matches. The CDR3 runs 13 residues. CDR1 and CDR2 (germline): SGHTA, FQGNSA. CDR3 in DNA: TGTGCCAGCCGACGGGAGGCCCAAGAGACCCAGTACTTC. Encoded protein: CASRREAQETQYF.

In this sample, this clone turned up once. CDR3: CASSYLGGRLRDTQYF. The CDR3 DNA follows: TGTGCCAGCAGTTACCTTGGCGGGAGACTTCGAGATACGCAGTATTTT. The gene calls are TRBV6-5 and TRBJ2-3, with 7 bases matching TRBD2. V dropped 2 bases and J dropped 5; count of bases not matched to a gene: 10. This CDR3 contains 16 residues. CDR1 is MNHEY and CDR2 is SVGAGI in the germline V gene.

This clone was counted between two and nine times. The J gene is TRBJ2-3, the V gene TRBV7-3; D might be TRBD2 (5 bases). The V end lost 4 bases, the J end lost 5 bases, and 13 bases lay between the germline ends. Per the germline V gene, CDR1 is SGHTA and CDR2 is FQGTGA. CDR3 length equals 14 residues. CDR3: CASSYRSRGDTQYF. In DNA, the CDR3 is TGTGCCAGCAGCTATAGGAGCCGGGGAGATACGCAGTATTTT.

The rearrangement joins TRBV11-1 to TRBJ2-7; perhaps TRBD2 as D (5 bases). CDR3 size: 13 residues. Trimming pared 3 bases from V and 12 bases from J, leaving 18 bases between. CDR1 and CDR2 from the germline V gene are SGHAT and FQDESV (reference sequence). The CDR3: CASSFGLEGLTYF. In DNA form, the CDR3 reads TGTGCCAGCAGCTTCGGCCTAGAGGGTTTGACGTACTTC.

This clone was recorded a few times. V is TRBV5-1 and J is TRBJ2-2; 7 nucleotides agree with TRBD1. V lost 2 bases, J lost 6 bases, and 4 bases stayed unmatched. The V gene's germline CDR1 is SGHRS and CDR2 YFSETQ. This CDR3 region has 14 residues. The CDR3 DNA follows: TGCGCCAGCAGCTTCGTACAGGGGTCCGGGGAGCTGTTTTTT. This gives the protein CASSFVQGSGELFF.

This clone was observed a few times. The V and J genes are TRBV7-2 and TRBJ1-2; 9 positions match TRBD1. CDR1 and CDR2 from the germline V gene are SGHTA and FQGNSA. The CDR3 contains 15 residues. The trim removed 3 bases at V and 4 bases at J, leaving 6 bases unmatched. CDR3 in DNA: TGTGCCAGCAGCTTGGGACAGGGATATCCCTATGGCTACACCTTC. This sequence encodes CASSLGQGYPYGYTF. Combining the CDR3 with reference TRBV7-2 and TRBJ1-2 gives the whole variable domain GAGVSQSPSNKVTEKGKDVELRCDPISGHTALYWYRQSLGQGLEFLIYFQGNSAPDKSGLPSDRFSAERTGGSVSTLTIQRTQQEDSAVYLCASSLGQGYPYGYTFGSGTRLTVV.

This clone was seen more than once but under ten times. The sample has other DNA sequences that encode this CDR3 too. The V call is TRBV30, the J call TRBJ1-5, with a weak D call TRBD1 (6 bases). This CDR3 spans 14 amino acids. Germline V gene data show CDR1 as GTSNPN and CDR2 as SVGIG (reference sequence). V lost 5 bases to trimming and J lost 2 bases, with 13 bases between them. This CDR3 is CAWGRGGGNQPQHF. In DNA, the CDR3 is TGTGCCTGGGGCAGAGGGGGAGGCAATCAGCCCCAGCATTTT. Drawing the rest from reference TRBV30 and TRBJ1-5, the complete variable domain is SQTIHQWPATLVQPVGSPLSLECTVEGTSNPNLYWYRQAAGRGLQLLFYSVGIGQISSEVPQNLSASRPQDRQFILSSKKLLLSDSGFYLCAWGRGGGNQPQHFGDGTRLSIL.

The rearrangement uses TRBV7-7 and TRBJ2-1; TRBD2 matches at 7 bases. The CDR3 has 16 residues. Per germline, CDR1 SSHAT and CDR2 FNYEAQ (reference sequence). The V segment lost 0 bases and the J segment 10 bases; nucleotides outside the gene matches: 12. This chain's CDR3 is CASSLASPGTGGEQFF. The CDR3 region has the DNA TGTGCCAGCAGCTTAGCGTCCCCAGGGACCGGGGGGGAGCAGTTCTTC.

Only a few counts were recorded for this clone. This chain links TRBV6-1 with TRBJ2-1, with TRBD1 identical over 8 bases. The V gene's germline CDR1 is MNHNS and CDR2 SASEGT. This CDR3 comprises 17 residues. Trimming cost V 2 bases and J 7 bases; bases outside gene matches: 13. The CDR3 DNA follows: TGTGCCAGCAGTGAATGGCCCCGGGGGCAGGGGGCTAATGAGCAGTTCTTC. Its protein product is CASSEWPRGQGANEQFF.

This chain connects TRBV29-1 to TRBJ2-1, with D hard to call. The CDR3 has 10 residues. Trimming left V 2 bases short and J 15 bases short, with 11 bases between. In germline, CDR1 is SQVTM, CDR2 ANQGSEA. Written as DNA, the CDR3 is TGCAGCGTTGAATCCCCTTCGGGGTTCTTC. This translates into CSVESPSGFF.

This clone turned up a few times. In DNA, the CDR3 is TGTGCCTGGACCCAATATCCGGACACTGAAGCTTTCTTT. Protein: CAWTQYPDTEAFF. This chain links TRBV30 with TRBJ1-1, with D uncertain. This CDR3 comprises 13 residues. The germline CDR1 and CDR2 sequences are GTSNPN and SVGIG (reference sequence). The V gene lost 4 bases and the J gene lost 3 bases, with 12 bases spanning the gap.

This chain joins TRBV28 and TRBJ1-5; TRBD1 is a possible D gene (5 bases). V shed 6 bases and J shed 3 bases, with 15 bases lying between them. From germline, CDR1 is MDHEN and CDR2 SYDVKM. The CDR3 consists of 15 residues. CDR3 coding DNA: TGTGCCAGCAGCCGACAGCGGGATCTCAATCAGCCCCAGCATTTT. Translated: CASSRQRDLNQPQHF.

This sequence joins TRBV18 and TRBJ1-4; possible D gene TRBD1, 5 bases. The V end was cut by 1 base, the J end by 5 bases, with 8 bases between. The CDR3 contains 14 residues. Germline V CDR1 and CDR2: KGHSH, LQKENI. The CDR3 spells CASSPLRGNEKLFF. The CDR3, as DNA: TGTGCCAGCTCACCACTTCGGGGGAATGAAAAACTGTTTTTT.

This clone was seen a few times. As DNA, the CDR3 is TGTGCCAGCGCCAAAAACAGGGTTGGGGAGACCCAGTACTTC. Amino acid sequence: CASAKNRVGETQYF. This sequence joins TRBV6-5 and TRBJ2-5; D may be TRBD1 (6 bases). Germline CDR1 and CDR2: MNHEY and SVGAGI. This CDR3 spans 14 amino acids. Deletions cut 8 bases from V and 5 bases from J, with 18 bases between.

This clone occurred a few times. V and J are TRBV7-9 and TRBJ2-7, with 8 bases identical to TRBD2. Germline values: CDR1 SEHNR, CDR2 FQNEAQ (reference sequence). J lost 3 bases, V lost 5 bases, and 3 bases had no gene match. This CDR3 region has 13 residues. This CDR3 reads CASSVSGNYEQYF. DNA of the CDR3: TGTGCCAGCAGCGTTAGCGGGAACTACGAGCAGTACTTC.

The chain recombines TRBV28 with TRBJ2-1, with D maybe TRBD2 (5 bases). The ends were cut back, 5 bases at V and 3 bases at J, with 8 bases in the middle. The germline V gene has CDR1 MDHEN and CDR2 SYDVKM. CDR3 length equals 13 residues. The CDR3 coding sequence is TGTGCCAGCAGTGGACTCCTCTACAATGAGCAGTTCTTC. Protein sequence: CASSGLLYNEQFF.

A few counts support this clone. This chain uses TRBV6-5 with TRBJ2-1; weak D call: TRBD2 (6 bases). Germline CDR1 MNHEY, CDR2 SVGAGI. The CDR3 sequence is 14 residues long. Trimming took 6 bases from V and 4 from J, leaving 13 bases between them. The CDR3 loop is CASRAERVYNEQFF. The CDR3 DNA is TGTGCCAGCAGGGCAGAGCGGGTTTACAATGAGCAGTTCTTC.

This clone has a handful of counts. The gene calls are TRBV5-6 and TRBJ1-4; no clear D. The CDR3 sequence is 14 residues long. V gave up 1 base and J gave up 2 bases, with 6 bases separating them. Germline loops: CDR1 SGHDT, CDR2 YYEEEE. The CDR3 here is CASSLLQTNEKLFF. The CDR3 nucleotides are TGTGCCAGCAGCTTGCTGCAGACTAATGAAAAACTGTTTTTT.

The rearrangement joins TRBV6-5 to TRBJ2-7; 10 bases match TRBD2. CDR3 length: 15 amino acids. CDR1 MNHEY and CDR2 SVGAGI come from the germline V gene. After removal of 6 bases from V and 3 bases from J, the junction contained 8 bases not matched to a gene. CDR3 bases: TGTGCCAGCAGCTTACGACTAGCGGGTGTCTACGAGCAGTACTTC. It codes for CASSLRLAGVYEQYF.

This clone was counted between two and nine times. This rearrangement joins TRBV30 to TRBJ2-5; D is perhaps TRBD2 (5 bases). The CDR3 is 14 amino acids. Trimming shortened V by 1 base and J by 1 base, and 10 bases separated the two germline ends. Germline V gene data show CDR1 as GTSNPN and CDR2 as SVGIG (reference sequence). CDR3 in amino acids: CAWSDGLIQETQYF. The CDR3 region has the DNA TGTGCCTGGAGTGACGGACTGATCCAAGAGACCCAGTACTTC.

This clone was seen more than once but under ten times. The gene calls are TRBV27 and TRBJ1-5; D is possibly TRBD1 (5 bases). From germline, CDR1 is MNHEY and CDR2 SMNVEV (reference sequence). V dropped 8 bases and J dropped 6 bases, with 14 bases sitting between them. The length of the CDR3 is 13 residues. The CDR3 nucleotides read TGTGCCAGCCTGGGGGGGGTCGGTCAGCCCCAGCATTTT. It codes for CASLGGVGQPQHF.

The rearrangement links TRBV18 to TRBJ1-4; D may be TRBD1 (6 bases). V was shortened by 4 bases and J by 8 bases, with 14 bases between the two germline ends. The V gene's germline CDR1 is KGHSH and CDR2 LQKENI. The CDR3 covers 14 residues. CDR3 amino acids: CASSRPDSFEKLFF. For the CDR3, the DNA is TGTGCCAGCTCACGCCCGGACAGTTTCGAAAAACTGTTTTTT.

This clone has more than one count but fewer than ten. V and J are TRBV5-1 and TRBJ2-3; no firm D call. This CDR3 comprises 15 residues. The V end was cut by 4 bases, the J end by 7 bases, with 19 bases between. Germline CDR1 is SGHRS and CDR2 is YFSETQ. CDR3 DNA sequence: TGCGCCAGCAGCCAAGCCATCGACAAGTTATATACGCAGTATTTT. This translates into CASSQAIDKLYTQYF.

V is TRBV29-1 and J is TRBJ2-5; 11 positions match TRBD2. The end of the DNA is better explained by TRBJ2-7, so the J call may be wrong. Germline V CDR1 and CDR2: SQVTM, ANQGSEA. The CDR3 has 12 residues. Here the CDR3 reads CSVRSGRAEQYF. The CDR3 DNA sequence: TGCAGCGTTCGTAGCGGGAGGGCCGAGCAGTACTTC.

CDR3 sequence reads: CSAQGVGIQYF. The CDR3 DNA is TGCAGTGCTCAGGGTGTAGGCATTCAGTACTTC. This chain links TRBV20-1 with TRBJ2-4; D possibly corresponds to TRBD1 (5 bases). V was cut by 5 bases and J by 9 bases, with 11 bases left in between. Germline assignment: CDR1 DFQATT and CDR2 SNEGSKA (reference sequence). This CDR3 contains 11 residues.

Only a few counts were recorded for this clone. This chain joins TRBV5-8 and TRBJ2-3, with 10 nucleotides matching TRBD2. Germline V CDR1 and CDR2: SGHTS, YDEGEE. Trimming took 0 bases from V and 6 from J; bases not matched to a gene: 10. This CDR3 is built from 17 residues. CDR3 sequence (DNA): TGTGCCAGCAGCTTGGCCTACCTAGCGGGAGTGAAGGATACGCAGTATTTT. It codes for CASSLAYLAGVKDTQYF.

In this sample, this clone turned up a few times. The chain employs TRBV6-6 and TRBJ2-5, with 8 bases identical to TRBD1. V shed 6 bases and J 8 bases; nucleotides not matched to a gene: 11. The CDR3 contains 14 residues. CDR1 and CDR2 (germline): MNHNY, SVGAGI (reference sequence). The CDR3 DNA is TGTGCCAGCAGCAAGGACAGGGCCGTAGGAACCCAGTACTTC. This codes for CASSKDRAVGTQYF.

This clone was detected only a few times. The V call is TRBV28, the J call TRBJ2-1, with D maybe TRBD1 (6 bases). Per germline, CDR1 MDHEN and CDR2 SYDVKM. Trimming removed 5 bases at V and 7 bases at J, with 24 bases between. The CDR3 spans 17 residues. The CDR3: CASSPGAMRPQGNEQFF. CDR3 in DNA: TGTGCCAGCAGTCCAGGGGCGATGAGGCCCCAGGGGAATGAGCAGTTCTTC.

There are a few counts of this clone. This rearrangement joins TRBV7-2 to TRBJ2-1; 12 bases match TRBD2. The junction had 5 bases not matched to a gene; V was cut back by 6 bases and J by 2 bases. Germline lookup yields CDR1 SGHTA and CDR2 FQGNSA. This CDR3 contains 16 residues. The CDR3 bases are TGTGCCAGCAGGTGGACTAGCGGGGAAACCTACAATGAGCAGTTCTTC. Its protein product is CASRWTSGETYNEQFF.

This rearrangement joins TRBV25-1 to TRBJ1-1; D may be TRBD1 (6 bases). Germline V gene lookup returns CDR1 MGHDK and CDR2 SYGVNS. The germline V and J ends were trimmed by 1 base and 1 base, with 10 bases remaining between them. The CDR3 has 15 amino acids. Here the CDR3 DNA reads TGTGCCAGCAGTGAATGGGGCAGGGGGAACACTGAAGCTTTCTTT. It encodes CASSEWGRGNTEAFF.